This TCR beta chain appears in the sequencing data of a study of neurological immune-mediated disorders. Study-wide results and caveats: Healthy controls had more TCR clonal expansion than multiple sclerosis, which showed the least, whereas HTLV-1-associated myelopathy showed the most.

Per the germline V gene, CDR1 is SQVTM and CDR2 is ANQGSEA. The CDR3 has 14 amino acids. V dropped 6 bases and J dropped 7; count of bases not matched to a gene: 9. With regard to this clonotype: Its antigen is not known.

The cDNA was produced through 5'RACE with 10-nucleotide random UMIs. TCRdb passed the 5' RACE reads through MiXCR, listing each CDR3 protein once. This sample has about 53,000 distinct CDR3 sequences, with more than 8.5% found just once. This sample's time point: longitudinal time-point 1 (baseline). Unsorted libraries came from 2 million PBMCs stored at -80 °C. The chain recombines TRBV29-1 with TRBJ2-4, with 10 nucleotides matching TRBD1. Sequencing used PBMCs. This sequence originates from a woman aged 40 to 50 in good health. CDR3 protein: CSVRSGTGANIQYF. CDR3 coding DNA: TGCAGCGTCCGGTCCGGGACAGGGGCGAACATTCAGTACTTC.